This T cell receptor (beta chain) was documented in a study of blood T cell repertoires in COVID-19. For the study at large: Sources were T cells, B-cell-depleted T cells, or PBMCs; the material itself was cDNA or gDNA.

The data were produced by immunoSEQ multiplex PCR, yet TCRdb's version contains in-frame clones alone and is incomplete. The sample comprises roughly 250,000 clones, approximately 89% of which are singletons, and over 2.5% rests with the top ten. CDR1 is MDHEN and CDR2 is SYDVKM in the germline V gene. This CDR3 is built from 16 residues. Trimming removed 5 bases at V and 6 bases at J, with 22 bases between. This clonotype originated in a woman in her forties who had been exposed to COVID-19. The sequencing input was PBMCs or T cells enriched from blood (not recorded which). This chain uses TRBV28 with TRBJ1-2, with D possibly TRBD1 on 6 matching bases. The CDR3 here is CASSPLPSARDNGYTF. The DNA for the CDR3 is TGTGCCAGCAGTCCCCTGCCCTCGGCCAGGGACAATGGCTACACCTTC.